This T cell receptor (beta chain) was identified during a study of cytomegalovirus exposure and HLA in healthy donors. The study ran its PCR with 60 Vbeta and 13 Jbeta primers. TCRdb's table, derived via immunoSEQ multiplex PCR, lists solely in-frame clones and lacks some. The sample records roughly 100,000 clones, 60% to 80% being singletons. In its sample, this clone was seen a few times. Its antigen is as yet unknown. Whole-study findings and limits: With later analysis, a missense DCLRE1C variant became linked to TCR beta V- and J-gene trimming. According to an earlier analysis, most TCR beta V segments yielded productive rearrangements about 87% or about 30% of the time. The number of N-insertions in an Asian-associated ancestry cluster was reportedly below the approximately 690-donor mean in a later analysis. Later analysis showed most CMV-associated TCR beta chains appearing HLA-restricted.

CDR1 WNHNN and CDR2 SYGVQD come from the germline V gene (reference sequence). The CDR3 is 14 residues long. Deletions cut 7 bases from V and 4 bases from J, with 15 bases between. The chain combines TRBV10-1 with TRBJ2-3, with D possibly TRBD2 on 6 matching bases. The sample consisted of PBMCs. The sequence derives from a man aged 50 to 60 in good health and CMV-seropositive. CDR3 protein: CASNPRGSSDTQYF. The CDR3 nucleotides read TGCGCCAGCAACCCTCGGGGGAGTTCAGATACGCAGTATTTT.